This TCR beta chain was recorded in a study of technical replicates of blood from several donors. The germline V and J ends were trimmed by 6 bases and 0 bases, with 8 bases remaining between them. CDR1 MNHEY and CDR2 SVGAGI come from the germline V gene. This CDR3 has 14 residues. Assay: immunoSEQ multiplex PCR; the TCRdb copy retains only in-frame clones and omits some. The sample has 60,000 to 65,000 clones, around nine tenths seen once; the top ten hold 5.1%. This chain links TRBV6-5 with TRBJ1-4; no reliable D call. This receptor was obtained from a human donor in good health. Some clones in this sample may be carry-over from other donors' samples. Sequencing input: PBMCs. Written as DNA, the CDR3 is TGTGCCAGCAGCGGGAGTGCAACTAATGAAAAACTGTTTTTT. It yields the protein CASSGSATNEKLFF.